This is a list of T cell receptor beta chains from one sample in a study of post-analysis software for immune sequencing data. TCRdb redid the calling of the PCR reads with MiXCR, one entry per CDR3 protein. This table has hundreds of thousands of distinct CDR3 sequences, about 57% appearing once. Sequenced sample: blood. The receptors come from a girl between 5 and 17 years old with multiple sclerosis. Each CDR3 is given with its conserved first and last residue. D genes are given only for firm matches. Only some rows state a clone size, as once, few, many or a class for expanded clones.

TGTGCCAGCAGCCAAGCCGGGACCCTCCTCTACGAGCAGTACTTC,CASSQAGTLLYEQYF,-,TRBJ2-7,-,TRBV14
TGCGCCAGCAGCTACCGGGACATCCGAATGAACGATGAGCAGTTCTTC,CASSYRDIRMNDEQFF,-,TRBJ2-1,-,TRBV5-1
TGTGCCAGCAGCTTAGCGAACAGGGGAGAGCAGTACTTC,CASSLANRGEQYF,few,TRBJ2-7,TRBD1,TRBV7-2
TGTGCCTGGAGGGTGACAGGGGAGGGCTACGAGCAGTACTTC,CAWRVTGEGYEQYF,-,TRBJ2-7,-,TRBV30
TGTGCCAGCACCTCGGGGACACTTTTATACAATGAGCAGTTCTTC,CASTSGTLLYNEQFF,-,TRBJ2-1,-,TRBV25-1
TGTGCCAGCAGGGGGTTCCGGGAAAATCAGCCCCAGCATTTT,CASRGFRENQPQHF,-,TRBJ1-5,-,TRBV6-1
TGTGCCAGCAGCCCAGCCTCGGACAATGAGCAGTTCTTC,CASSPASDNEQFF,many,TRBJ2-1,-,TRBV7-3
TGTGCCAGCAGATCCGGGCCTAGCGGGAGCTACGAGCAGTACTTC,CASRSGPSGSYEQYF,-,TRBJ2-7,TRBD2,TRBV6-6
TGTGCCAGCAGTTACTCCGAGGGAGGTTCAGATGAGCAGTTCTTC,CASSYSEGGSDEQFF,few,TRBJ2-1,-,TRBV6-5
TGTGCCATCAGCGGGGAAACAGATACGCAGTATTTT,CAISGETDTQYF,few,TRBJ2-3,-,TRBV10-3
TGTGCCAGCAGCACCCCGGGGCGGGCGAGCGGGGGATCAGATACGCAGTATTTT,CASSTPGRASGGSDTQYF,-,TRBJ2-3,TRBD2,TRBV9
TGTGCCAGCAGCCAAGGACTAGCGGGAATGTGGACCCAGTACTTC,CASSQGLAGMWTQYF,-,TRBJ2-5,TRBD2,TRBV3-1
TGTGCCAGCAGCCTCAGGACTAGCGGGAGGAGCGAGCAGTACTTC,CASSLRTSGRSEQYF,few,TRBJ2-7,TRBD2,TRBV7-9
TGCGCCAGCAGCTCCTTACAGGGGGAAAACGAAGCTTTCTTT,CASSSLQGENEAFF,-,TRBJ1-1,TRBD1,TRBV5-1
TGCAGTGCTACAGTAAGGGACTATACGGCCTACGAGCAGTACTTC,CSATVRDYTAYEQYF,-,TRBJ2-7,TRBD2,TRBV20-1
TGCAGCGGGGCCCTAGGGGTTACCTACGAGCAGTACTTC,CSGALGVTYEQYF,few,TRBJ2-7,-,TRBV29-1
TGTGCCATCAGCCCATCGGAAAACACCATATATTTT,CAISPSENTIYF,-,TRBJ1-3,-,TRBV10-3
TGTGCCAGCAGACCCGACAGGGCTGGGTATGGCTACACCTTC,CASRPDRAGYGYTF,few,TRBJ1-2,TRBD1,TRBV12-3/TRBV12-4
TGTGCCAGCGGTCTAGCGGGAGGGTCTCAAGAGACCCAGTACTTC,CASGLAGGSQETQYF,-,TRBJ2-5,TRBD2,TRBV7-3
TGTGCCAGCAGTAAGGGACAGGGGGCCTCCTACGAGCAGTACTTC,CASSKGQGASYEQYF,-,TRBJ2-7,TRBD1,TRBV7-9
TGTGCCAGCAGCCCCCAACGGGGCCTTCACACAGATACGCAGTATTTT,CASSPQRGLHTDTQYF,few,TRBJ2-3,-,TRBV7-8
TGTGCCAGCAGTTTTGATGGAGGGAGTCCCTCCTACGAGCAGTACTTC,CASSFDGGSPSYEQYF,-,TRBJ2-7,-,TRBV6-9